Here is one T cell receptor beta chain with its context. Antigen unknown. The data were obtained in a study of OX40 agonist ivuxolimab in advanced cancers. Study-wide context: Ivuxolimab was delivered to patients intravenously every 2 weeks at doses spanning 0.01 to 10 mg/kg. Regarding the study as a whole: Low levels of normalized T-cell clonal expansion also appeared in some nonresponders. Relatively little clonal expansion, among the lowest observed, appeared in partial responders at 0.1-3.0 mg/kg.

The V gene's germline CDR1 is LGHNT and CDR2 FRNRAP. V was shortened by 1 base and J by 5 bases, with 8 bases between the two germline ends. The CDR3 is made up of 13 amino acids. This table comes from immunoSEQ multiplex PCR, and its TCRdb copy is limited to in-frame clones, with some not included. The sample has about 49,000 clones, roughly 85% seen once. People who had autoimmune disease history or systemic immunosuppression were excluded. This clonotype was sampled from an adult with an advanced solid tumor such as melanoma, head and neck, liver or kidney cancer. The sequenced sample was CD4+ or CD8+ T cells sorted from blood, obtained in a trial of the OX40 agonist ivuxolimab. The rearrangement joins TRBV12-5 to TRBJ2-5; no clear D. DNA for the CDR3: TGTGCTAGTGGTTTGGGCCTCGGGGAGACCCAGTACTTC. Its translation is CASGLGLGETQYF.